This T cell receptor beta chain came from a study of OX40 agonist ivuxolimab in advanced cancers. On the study more broadly: Ivuxolimab, an agonist antibody against OX40 (CD134), was given to patients. Dose-escalation patients were diagnosed with hepatocellular carcinoma, melanoma, renal cell cancer or head and neck cancer. Three patients, one with hepatocellular carcinoma and two with cutaneous melanoma, responded partially. Broader study findings: The average count of expanded clones was higher among CD8+ T cells than among CD4+.

With regard to this clone: Antigen unknown.

Trimming cost V 6 bases and J 5 bases; bases outside gene matches: 8. CDR3 length equals 15 residues. Germline V gives CDR1 MNHEY, CDR2 SMNVEV (reference sequence). TCRdb's table, derived via immunoSEQ multiplex PCR, lists solely in-frame clones and lacks some. There are around 74,000 clones in the sample; around 92% occur only once, and 0.53% lies in the top ten. This receptor was taken from an adult with an advanced solid tumor such as melanoma, head and neck, liver or kidney cancer. This specimen was CD4+ or CD8+ T cells sorted from blood, taken in a trial of the OX40 agonist ivuxolimab. This chain connects TRBV27 to TRBJ2-1; TRBD2 matches at 9 bases. The CDR3 spells CASSPASGVNNEQFF. DNA of the CDR3: TGTGCCAGCAGCCCCGCTAGCGGGGTAAACAATGAGCAGTTCTTC.